The sequence of this T cell receptor beta chain was determined in a study of blood T cell repertoires in COVID-19. Patients in Seattle were enrolled during active infection, then followed longitudinally. Original methodology: Researchers report that nucleated cell counts were estimated from reference gene primer amplification. TCRdb keeps only in-frame clones here, not all; method: immunoSEQ multiplex PCR. The V and J calls and the clone size are those of that table, but D and trimming were determined from the DNA. The sample lists tens of thousands of clones, about 91% occurring once. The CDR3 length is 14 residues. Germline V CDR1 and CDR2: LNHDA, SQIVND (reference sequence). V lost 5 bases and J lost 2; bases outside the gene matches: 3.

The sequence derives from a man aged 35 to 55 with COVID-19, enrolled during active disease. V gene TRBV19 combines with J gene TRBJ1-5; 7 nucleotides align to TRBD1. Sequencing input: peripheral blood. The CDR3 here is CASSGTGGNQPQHF. The CDR3, as DNA: TGTGCCAGTAGTGGAACAGGGGGCAATCAGCCCCAGCATTTT.